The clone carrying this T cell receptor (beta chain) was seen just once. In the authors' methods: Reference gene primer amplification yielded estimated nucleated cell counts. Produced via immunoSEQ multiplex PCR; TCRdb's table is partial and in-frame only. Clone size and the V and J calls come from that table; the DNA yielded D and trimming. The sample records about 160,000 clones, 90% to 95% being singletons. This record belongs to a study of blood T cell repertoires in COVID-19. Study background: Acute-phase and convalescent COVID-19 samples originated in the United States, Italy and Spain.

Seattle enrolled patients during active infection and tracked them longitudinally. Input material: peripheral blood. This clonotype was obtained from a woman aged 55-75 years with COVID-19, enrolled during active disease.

CDR3 loop: CASSYPGGMNTEAFF. The CDR3 DNA reads TGTGCCAGCAGTTACCCAGGGGGGATGAACACTGAAGCTTTCTTT. The chain uses TRBV6-2 or TRBV6-3 and TRBJ1-1, with 7 positions matching TRBD1. Germline assignment: CDR1 MNHEY and CDR2 SVGEGT. J lost 0 bases, V lost 2 bases, and 3 bases had no gene match. The CDR3 loop spans 15 amino acids.